The T cell receptor beta chain described here comes from a study of T cell repertoires in cytomegalovirus infection. V was pared by 5 bases and J by 6 bases, with 17 bases between. CDR1 is MNHNS and CDR2 is SASEGT in the germline V gene. CDR3 size: 14 residues. Of note for this clonotype: What it binds is unknown.

TCRdb re-analysed the reads in MiXCR, keeping a single row per CDR3 protein. The profile shows some 700,000 distinct CDR3 sequences, around 30% of them singletons. The chain links TRBV6-1 to TRBJ2-7, with a possible D match to TRBD2 (6 bases). Material: cultured PBMCs, obtained from culture after CMV antigen stimulation. The clonotype was recovered from a human donor in good health (CMV status not recorded). Some clones in this sample may be carry-over from other donors' samples. The CDR3 bases are TGTGCCAGCAGTAAACGGGGCGGGACGCCCGAGCAGTACTTC. This gives the protein CASSKRGGTPEQYF.